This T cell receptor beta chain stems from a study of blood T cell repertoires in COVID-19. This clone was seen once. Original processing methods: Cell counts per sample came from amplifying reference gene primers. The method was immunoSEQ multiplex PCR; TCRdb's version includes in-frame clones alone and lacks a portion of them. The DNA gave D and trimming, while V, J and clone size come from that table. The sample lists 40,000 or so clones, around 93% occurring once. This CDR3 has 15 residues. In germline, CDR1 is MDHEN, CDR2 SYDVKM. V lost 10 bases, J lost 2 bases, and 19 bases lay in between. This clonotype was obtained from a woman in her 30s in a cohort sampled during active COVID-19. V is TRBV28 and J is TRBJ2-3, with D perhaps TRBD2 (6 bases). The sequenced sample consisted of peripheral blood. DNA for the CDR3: TGTGCCACCTTCCCCCGGGGAGGTTTCACAGATACGCAGTATTTT. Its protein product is CATFPRGGFTDTQYF.